This T cell receptor beta chain was obtained from a study of blood T cell repertoires in COVID-19. Overall study: Some COVID-19 samples were acute and others convalescent; all came from the United States, Italy and Spain.

Seattle-derived patients entered the study during active infection and were followed longitudinally. The V end was cut by 1 base, the J end by 3 bases, with 11 bases between. The germline gives CDR1 LGHDT, CDR2 YNNKEL (reference sequence). There are 15 residues in the CDR3. Authors' analysis steps: Counts of nucleated cells, estimated from reference gene primer amplification, were obtained. Method: immunoSEQ multiplex PCR; TCRdb's copy keeps in-frame clones and lacks some. V and J calls and clone size come straight from that table; D and trimming were deduced from the DNA. The table records fewer than 300,000 clones, about nine tenths of them present only once.

The material sequenced was peripheral blood. The rearrangement links TRBV3-1 (or the pseudogene TRBV3-2) to TRBJ2-3; D is unclear. The receptor's source is a woman between 25 and 40 years old with COVID-19, enrolled during active disease. The CDR3 nucleotides read TGTGCCAGCAGCCAAGGCTCCCTAAAGACAGATACGCAGTATTTT. Translating it yields CASSQGSLKTDTQYF.